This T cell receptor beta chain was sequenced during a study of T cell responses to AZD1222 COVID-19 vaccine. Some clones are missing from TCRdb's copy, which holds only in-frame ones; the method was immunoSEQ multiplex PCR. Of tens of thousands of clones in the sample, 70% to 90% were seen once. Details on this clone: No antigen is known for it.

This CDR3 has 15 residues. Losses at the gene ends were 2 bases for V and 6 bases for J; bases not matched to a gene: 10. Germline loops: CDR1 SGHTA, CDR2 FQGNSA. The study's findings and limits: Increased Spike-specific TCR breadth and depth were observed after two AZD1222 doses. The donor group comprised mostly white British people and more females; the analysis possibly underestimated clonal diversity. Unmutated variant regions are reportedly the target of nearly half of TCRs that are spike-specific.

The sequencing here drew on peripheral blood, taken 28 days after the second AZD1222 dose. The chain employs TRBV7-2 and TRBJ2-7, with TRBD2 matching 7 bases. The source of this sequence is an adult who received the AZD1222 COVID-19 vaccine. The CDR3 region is CASSLSAGEHGEQYF. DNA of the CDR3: TGTGCCAGCAGCTTATCGGCGGGAGAGCATGGCGAGCAGTACTTC.